These T cell receptor beta chains were read from a single sample in a study of OX40 agonist ivuxolimab in advanced cancers. Clones were sequenced by immunoSEQ multiplex PCR, and TCRdb holds only the in-frame ones, with some missing. The data hold around 62,000 clones, with 84% observed a single time. Sequenced material: CD4+ or CD8+ T cells sorted from blood, taken in a trial of the OX40 agonist ivuxolimab. The receptor source for this set is an adult with an advanced solid tumor such as melanoma, head and neck, liver or kidney cancer. The CDR3 runs from the conserved cysteine through the conserved F or W. Each record gives: V gene, D gene, J gene, clone size, CDR3 protein, CDR3 DNA. The D gene is left open where the match is weak. A clone size is listed for some rows: how often the clone was seen (once, few, many), or a class if it is expanded.

V gene: TRBV9; D gene: .; J gene: TRBJ1-1; clone size: .; CDR3 protein: CAGSVNGEQAFF; CDR3 DNA: TGTGCCGGCAGCGTAAACGGGGAACAAGCTTTCTTT
V gene: TRBV9; D gene: TRBD1; J gene: TRBJ1-1; clone size: .; CDR3 protein: CASSGRQGLNTEAFF; CDR3 DNA: TGTGCCAGCAGCGGCCGACAGGGGCTGAACACTGAAGCTTTCTTT
V gene: TRBV7-2; D gene: TRBD1; J gene: TRBJ2-5; clone size: .; CDR3 protein: CASSLDRGQETQYF; CDR3 DNA: TGTGCCAGCAGCTTGGACAGGGGACAGGAGACCCAGTACTTC
V gene: TRBV28; D gene: TRBD1; J gene: TRBJ1-5; clone size: .; CDR3 protein: CASSLGQGDNQPQHF; CDR3 DNA: TGTGCCAGCAGTTTAGGACAGGGCGACAATCAGCCCCAGCATTTT
V gene: TRBV18; D gene: .; J gene: TRBJ1-6; clone size: .; CDR3 protein: CASSSGLNSPLHF; CDR3 DNA: TGTGCCAGCTCATCAGGGCTTAATTCACCCCTCCACTTT
V gene: TRBV19; D gene: .; J gene: TRBJ2-1; clone size: .; CDR3 protein: CASSRHTGLSSYNEQFF; CDR3 DNA: TGTGCCAGTAGTAGGCATACAGGGTTAAGCTCCTACAATGAGCAGTTCTTC
V gene: TRBV27; D gene: .; J gene: TRBJ1-2; clone size: few; CDR3 protein: CASSSDILNYGYTF; CDR3 DNA: TGTGCCAGCAGCTCGGACATTTTAAACTATGGCTACACCTTC
V gene: TRBV25-1; D gene: .; J gene: TRBJ1-4; clone size: .; CDR3 protein: CASSDRRNNEKLFF; CDR3 DNA: TGTGCCAGCAGTGACCGAAGGAATAATGAAAAACTGTTTTTT
V gene: TRBV7-3; D gene: .; J gene: TRBJ2-3; clone size: .; CDR3 protein: CASSLWGLRTDTQYF; CDR3 DNA: TGTGCCAGCAGCTTATGGGGACTTCGCACAGATACGCAGTATTTT
V gene: TRBV5-6; D gene: TRBD1; J gene: TRBJ2-7; clone size: .; CDR3 protein: CASSPLRDRRSYEQYF; CDR3 DNA: TGTGCCAGCAGCCCCCTTAGGGACAGGCGCTCCTACGAGCAGTACTTC
V gene: TRBV19; D gene: TRBD2; J gene: TRBJ2-1; clone size: .; CDR3 protein: CASRVTSGGRNEQFF; CDR3 DNA: TGTGCCAGTAGGGTTACTAGCGGGGGACGTAATGAGCAGTTCTTC
V gene: TRBV5-4; D gene: TRBD1; J gene: TRBJ2-1; clone size: once; CDR3 protein: CASSLEQGAGTKHNEQFF; CDR3 DNA: TGTGCCAGCAGCTTGGAACAGGGGGCAGGCACTAAACACAATGAGCAGTTCTTC
V gene: TRBV5-1; D gene: TRBD1; J gene: TRBJ2-2; clone size: .; CDR3 protein: CASSLAWATGGGSGELFF; CDR3 DNA: TGCGCCAGCAGCTTGGCCTGGGCGACAGGGGGCGGATCCGGGGAGCTGTTTTTT
V gene: TRBV7-2; D gene: TRBD1; J gene: TRBJ2-4; clone size: .; CDR3 protein: CASSPGQGYIQYF; CDR3 DNA: TGTGCCAGCAGCCCCGGACAGGGTTACATTCAGTACTTC
V gene: TRBV29-1; D gene: .; J gene: TRBJ1-4; clone size: .; CDR3 protein: CSVGVAGRLFF; CDR3 DNA: TGCAGCGTTGGGGTGGCCGGGCGCCTGTTTTTT
V gene: TRBV6-1; D gene: .; J gene: TRBJ2-2; clone size: .; CDR3 protein: CASRNKGNTGELFF; CDR3 DNA: TGTGCCAGCAGGAACAAGGGGAACACCGGGGAGCTGTTTTTT
V gene: TRBV5-1; D gene: TRBD1; J gene: TRBJ1-2; clone size: .; CDR3 protein: CASSLEDRVGGYTF; CDR3 DNA: TGCGCCAGCAGCTTGGAGGACAGGGTGGGTGGCTACACCTTC
V gene: TRBV29-1; D gene: .; J gene: TRBJ2-2; clone size: .; CDR3 protein: CSSRNTGANTGELFF; CDR3 DNA: TGCAGCTCCAGAAACACGGGGGCGAACACCGGGGAGCTGTTTTTT
V gene: TRBV11-3; D gene: TRBD1; J gene: TRBJ2-5; clone size: .; CDR3 protein: CASSRTGTGKETQYF; CDR3 DNA: TGTGCCAGCAGCCGTACCGGGACAGGGAAAGAGACCCAGTACTTC
V gene: TRBV29-1; D gene: TRBD1; J gene: TRBJ2-6; clone size: .; CDR3 protein: CSVDDRGYSGANVLTF; CDR3 DNA: TGCAGCGTTGACGACAGGGGGTACTCAGGGGCCAACGTCCTGACTTTC
V gene: TRBV11-3; D gene: TRBD1; J gene: TRBJ1-3; clone size: .; CDR3 protein: CASSRGQGSASGSGNTIYF; CDR3 DNA: TGTGCCAGCAGCCGGGGACAGGGATCGGCAAGTGGGTCTGGAAACACCATATATTTT
V gene: TRBV7-3; D gene: .; J gene: TRBJ2-3; clone size: .; CDR3 protein: CASSLRARTDTQYF; CDR3 DNA: TGTGCCAGCAGCTTAAGGGCCCGCACAGATACGCAGTATTTT
V gene: TRBV19; D gene: .; J gene: TRBJ2-3; clone size: .; CDR3 protein: CASSQQVMGTDTQYF; CDR3 DNA: TGTGCCAGCAGTCAACAGGTAATGGGCACAGATACGCAGTATTTT
V gene: TRBV19; D gene: TRBD1; J gene: TRBJ1-2; clone size: .; CDR3 protein: CASRRDRVYGYTF; CDR3 DNA: TGTGCCAGTAGGAGGGACAGGGTATATGGCTACACCTTC
V gene: TRBV7-6; D gene: TRBD1; J gene: TRBJ1-5; clone size: .; CDR3 protein: CASSQGGSSNQPQHF; CDR3 DNA: TGTGCCAGCAGCCAAGGGGGCAGTAGCAATCAGCCCCAGCATTTT
V gene: TRBV4-3; D gene: .; J gene: TRBJ1-2; clone size: once; CDR3 protein: CASSQAWGGNYGYTF; CDR3 DNA: TGCGCCAGCAGCCAAGCCTGGGGTGGTAACTATGGCTACACCTTC
V gene: TRBV28; D gene: .; J gene: TRBJ2-3; clone size: .; CDR3 protein: CASGTGDTQYF; CDR3 DNA: TGTGCCAGCGGGACGGGAGATACGCAGTATTTT
V gene: TRBV11-3; D gene: .; J gene: TRBJ2-1; clone size: once; CDR3 protein: CASSLGQGSYNEQFF; CDR3 DNA: TGTGCCAGCAGCTTAGGTCAGGGTTCTTACAATGAGCAGTTCTTC
V gene: TRBV14; D gene: .; J gene: TRBJ2-1; clone size: .; CDR3 protein: CASSQVRGNEQFF; CDR3 DNA: TGTGCCAGCAGCCAAGTTCGGGGAAATGAGCAGTTCTTC
V gene: TRBV2; D gene: TRBD1; J gene: TRBJ2-1; clone size: .; CDR3 protein: CASSESGRGSYNEQFF; CDR3 DNA: TGTGCCAGCAGTGAATCGGGCAGGGGGTCCTACAATGAGCAGTTCTTC
V gene: TRBV9; D gene: .; J gene: TRBJ2-3; clone size: .; CDR3 protein: CASSYLNTQYF; CDR3 DNA: TGTGCCAGCAGCTACTTAAATACGCAGTATTTT
V gene: TRBV7-2; D gene: TRBD1; J gene: TRBJ2-3; clone size: .; CDR3 protein: CASKTGQGKNTQYF; CDR3 DNA: TGTGCCAGCAAAACGGGACAGGGGAAAAATACGCAGTATTTT
V gene: TRBV18; D gene: .; J gene: TRBJ1-1; clone size: .; CDR3 protein: CASSRTPELANTEAFF; CDR3 DNA: TGTGCCAGCTCTCGTACTCCGGAGCTGGCGAACACTGAAGCTTTCTTT
V gene: TRBV4-3; D gene: .; J gene: TRBJ1-4; clone size: .; CDR3 protein: CASRGAGAEKLFF; CDR3 DNA: TGCGCCAGCAGGGGGGCAGGAGCTGAAAAACTGTTTTTT
V gene: TRBV5-4; D gene: .; J gene: TRBJ2-5; clone size: .; CDR3 protein: CASSLWAGPQETQYF; CDR3 DNA: TGTGCCAGCAGCTTGTGGGCAGGGCCCCAAGAGACCCAGTACTTC
V gene: TRBV6-1; D gene: TRBD2; J gene: TRBJ2-7; clone size: .; CDR3 protein: CASSSSGGANYEQYF; CDR3 DNA: TGTGCCAGCAGTTCTAGCGGGGGGGCCAACTACGAGCAGTACTTC
V gene: TRBV5-1; D gene: TRBD1; J gene: TRBJ2-7; clone size: .; CDR3 protein: CASSLPGQGAFDEQYF; CDR3 DNA: TGCGCCAGCAGCTTGCCGGGACAGGGGGCGTTTGACGAGCAGTACTTC
V gene: TRBV2; D gene: .; J gene: TRBJ2-2; clone size: .; CDR3 protein: CASSDSITGELFF; CDR3 DNA: TGTGCCAGCAGCGACTCAATCACCGGGGAGCTGTTTTTT
V gene: TRBV7-8; D gene: TRBD2; J gene: TRBJ2-1; clone size: .; CDR3 protein: CASSLSTSGHTDEQFF; CDR3 DNA: TGTGCCAGCAGCTTATCGACTAGCGGACATACGGATGAGCAGTTCTTC
V gene: TRBV18; D gene: .; J gene: TRBJ1-1; clone size: .; CDR3 protein: CASSLTGNTEAFF; CDR3 DNA: TGTGCCAGCTCTCTCACAGGGAACACTGAAGCTTTCTTT
V gene: TRBV7-2; D gene: .; J gene: TRBJ2-1; clone size: .; CDR3 protein: CASSLDPRYNEQFF; CDR3 DNA: TGTGCCAGCAGCTTAGACCCTCGTTACAATGAGCAGTTCTTC
V gene: TRBV19; D gene: TRBD2; J gene: TRBJ2-2; clone size: .; CDR3 protein: CASSILGGAAGELFF; CDR3 DNA: TGTGCCAGTAGTATACTCGGGGGGGCCGCCGGGGAGCTGTTTTTT
V gene: TRBV5-4; D gene: TRBD1; J gene: TRBJ1-1; clone size: .; CDR3 protein: CASSPGQGTEAFF; CDR3 DNA: TGTGCCAGCAGCCCCGGACAGGGAACTGAAGCTTTCTTT
V gene: TRBV27; D gene: .; J gene: TRBJ1-6; clone size: .; CDR3 protein: CASSFQQGGRDSPLHF; CDR3 DNA: TGTGCCAGCAGTTTCCAACAAGGGGGACGGGATTCACCCCTCCACTTT
V gene: TRBV18; D gene: .; J gene: TRBJ1-2; clone size: .; CDR3 protein: CASSRAVTYGYTF; CDR3 DNA: TGTGCCAGCTCACGGGCGGTCACCTATGGCTACACCTTC
V gene: TRBV6-1; D gene: TRBD1; J gene: TRBJ1-2; clone size: once; CDR3 protein: CASSEFFGQGAYGYTF; CDR3 DNA: TGTGCCAGCAGTGAATTTTTTGGGCAGGGGGCCTATGGCTACACCTTC
V gene: TRBV10-3; D gene: .; J gene: TRBJ1-5; clone size: .; CDR3 protein: CAISPGDQPQHF; CDR3 DNA: TGTGCCATCAGCCCCGGGGATCAGCCCCAGCATTTT
V gene: TRBV6-5; D gene: .; J gene: TRBJ1-3; clone size: .; CDR3 protein: CASRMGSSSGNTIYF; CDR3 DNA: TGTGCCAGCAGGATGGGGAGTTCCTCTGGAAACACCATATATTTT
V gene: TRBV7-9; D gene: .; J gene: TRBJ1-1; clone size: .; CDR3 protein: CASSSTYIVAFF; CDR3 DNA: TGTGCCAGCAGCTCAACATATATTGTGGCTTTCTTT
V gene: TRBV19; D gene: .; J gene: TRBJ2-2; clone size: .; CDR3 protein: CASSNPNTGELFF; CDR3 DNA: TGTGCCAGTAGCAACCCGAACACCGGGGAGCTGTTTTTT
V gene: TRBV7-2; D gene: TRBD1; J gene: TRBJ1-1; clone size: few; CDR3 protein: CASSFLTGGDTEAFF; CDR3 DNA: TGTGCCAGCAGCTTCCTGACAGGGGGCGACACTGAAGCTTTCTTT